This T cell receptor beta chain was captured in a study of blood T cell repertoires in COVID-19. Across the whole study: The study drew acute and convalescent COVID-19 samples from the United States, Italy and Spain. PBMCs, B-cell-depleted T cells, or T cells were the source of the cDNA or gDNA that made up the material.

In the original workflow: Counts of nucleated cells, estimated from reference gene primer amplification, were obtained. Here immunoSEQ multiplex PCR was the method, and the copy in TCRdb shows in-frame clones only, minus some. V and J calls and clone size are those listed in that table; D and trimming were worked out from the DNA. The sample has 300,000 to 450,000 clones; approximately 89% are singletons. Comment on this clone: Distinct nucleotide sequences in the sample also encode this CDR3.

Those enrolled in Seattle joined during active infection and were followed longitudinally afterward. This receptor was taken from a woman aged 60-70 years with COVID-19, enrolled during active disease. Material: peripheral blood.

The DNA of the CDR3 is TGCAGCGTGAGGGGAGGAGTCGGTGGCTACACCTTC. Translation: CSVRGGVGGYTF. The V call is TRBV29-1, the J call TRBJ1-2; TRBD1 might be the D (5 bases). This CDR3 is 12 amino acids long. Trimming pared 6 bases from V and 7 bases from J, leaving 15 bases between. Germline CDR1 and CDR2: SQVTM and ANQGSEA. Looking up the rest from reference TRBV29-1 and TRBJ1-2 gives the full variable domain: SAVISQKPSRDICQRGTSLTIQCQVDSQVTMMFWYRQQPGQSLTLIATANQGSEATYESGFVIDKFPISRPNLTFSTLTVSNMSPEDSSIYLCSVRGGVGGYTFGSGTRLTVV.